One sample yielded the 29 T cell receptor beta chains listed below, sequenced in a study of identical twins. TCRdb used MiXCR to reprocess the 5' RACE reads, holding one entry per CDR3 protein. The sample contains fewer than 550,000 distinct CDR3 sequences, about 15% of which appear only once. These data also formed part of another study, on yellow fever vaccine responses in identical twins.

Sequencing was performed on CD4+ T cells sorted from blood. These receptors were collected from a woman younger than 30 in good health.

CDR3 protein: CSTVRGTDTQYF. The CDR3 coding sequence is TGCAGTACGGTCAGGGGAACAGATACGCAGTATTTT. This chain uses TRBV20-1 with TRBJ2-3; weak D call: TRBD1 (6 bases). Per germline, CDR1 DFQATT and CDR2 SNEGSKA (reference sequence). This CDR3 has 12 residues. Trimming took 8 bases from V and 3 from J, leaving 12 bases between them.

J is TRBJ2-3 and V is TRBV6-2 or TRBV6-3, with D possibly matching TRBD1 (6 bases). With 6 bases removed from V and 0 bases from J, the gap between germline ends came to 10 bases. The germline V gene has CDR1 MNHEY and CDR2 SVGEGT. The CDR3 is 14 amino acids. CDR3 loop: CASSYGQSTDTQYF. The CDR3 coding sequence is TGTGCCAGCAGCTACGGACAGAGCACAGATACGCAGTATTTT.

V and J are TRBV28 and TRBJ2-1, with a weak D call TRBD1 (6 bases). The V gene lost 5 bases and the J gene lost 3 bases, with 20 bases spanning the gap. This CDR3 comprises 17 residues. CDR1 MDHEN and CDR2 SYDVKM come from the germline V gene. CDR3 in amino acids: CASSISTGLRGYNEQFF. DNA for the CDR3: TGTGCCAGCAGTATCTCCACAGGGTTGAGGGGCTACAATGAGCAGTTCTTC.

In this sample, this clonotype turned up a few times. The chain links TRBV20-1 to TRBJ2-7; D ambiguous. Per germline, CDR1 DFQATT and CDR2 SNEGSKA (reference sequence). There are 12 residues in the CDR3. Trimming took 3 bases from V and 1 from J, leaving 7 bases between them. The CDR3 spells CSARSGSYEQYF. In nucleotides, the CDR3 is TGCAGTGCTAGGTCGGGTTCCTACGAGCAGTACTTC.

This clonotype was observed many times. The CDR3 here is CASSFSPGDRADTQYF. The CDR3 nucleotides are TGTGCCAGCAGCTTTAGCCCAGGGGATCGCGCAGATACGCAGTATTTT. V and J are TRBV7-7 and TRBJ2-3, with D possibly TRBD1 on 6 matching bases. The V gene lost 3 bases and the J gene lost 4 bases, with 17 bases spanning the gap. CDR1 is SSHAT, CDR2 FNYEAQ, per germline (reference sequence). The CDR3 consists of 16 residues. Full variable domain (missing parts from reference TRBV7-7 and TRBJ2-3): GAGVSQSPRYKVTKRGQDVTLRCDPISSHATLYWYQQALGQGPEFLTYFNYEAQPDKSGLPSDRFSAERPEGSISTLTIQRTEQRDSAMYRCASSFSPGDRADTQYFGPGTRLTVL.

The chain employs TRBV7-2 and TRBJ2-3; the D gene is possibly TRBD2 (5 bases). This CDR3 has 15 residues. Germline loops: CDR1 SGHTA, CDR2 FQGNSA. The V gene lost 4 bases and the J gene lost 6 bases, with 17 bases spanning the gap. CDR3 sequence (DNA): TGTGCCAGCAGCTCGACTGGGCTAGCAGGCGATACGCAGTATTTT. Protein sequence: CASSSTGLAGDTQYF.

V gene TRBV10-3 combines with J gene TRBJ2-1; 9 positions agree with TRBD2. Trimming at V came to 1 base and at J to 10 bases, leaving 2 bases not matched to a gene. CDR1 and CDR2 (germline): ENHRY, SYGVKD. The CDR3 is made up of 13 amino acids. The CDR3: CAISEFSGGEQFF. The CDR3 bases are TGTGCCATCAGTGAGTTTAGCGGGGGCGAGCAGTTCTTC.

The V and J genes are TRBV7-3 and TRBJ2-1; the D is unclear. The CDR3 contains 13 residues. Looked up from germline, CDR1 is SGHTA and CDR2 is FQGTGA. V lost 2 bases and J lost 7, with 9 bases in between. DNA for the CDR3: TGTGCCAGCAGCTTAGGTGTAGAGAATGAGCAGTTCTTC. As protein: CASSLGVENEQFF. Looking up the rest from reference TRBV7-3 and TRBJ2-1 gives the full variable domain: GAGVSQTPSNKVTEKGKYVELRCDPISGHTALYWYRQSLGQGPEFLIYFQGTGAADDSGLPNDRFFAVRPEGSVSTLKIQRTERGDSAVYLCASSLGVENEQFFGPGTRLTVL.

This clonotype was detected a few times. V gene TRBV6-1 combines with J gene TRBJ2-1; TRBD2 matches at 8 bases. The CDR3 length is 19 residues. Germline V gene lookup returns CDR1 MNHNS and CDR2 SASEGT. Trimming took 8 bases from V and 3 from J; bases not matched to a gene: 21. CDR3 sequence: CASPKNPNDIAGIYNEQFF. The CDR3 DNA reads TGTGCCAGCCCCAAAAATCCAAATGACATAGCGGGAATCTACAATGAGCAGTTCTTC.

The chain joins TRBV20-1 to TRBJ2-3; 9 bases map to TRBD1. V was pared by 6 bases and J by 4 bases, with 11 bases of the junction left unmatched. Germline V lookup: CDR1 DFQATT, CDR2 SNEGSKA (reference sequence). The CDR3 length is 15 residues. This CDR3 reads CSAPRGTGRSDTQYF. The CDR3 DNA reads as TGCAGTGCCCCGCGTGGGACAGGGCGCTCAGATACGCAGTATTTT.

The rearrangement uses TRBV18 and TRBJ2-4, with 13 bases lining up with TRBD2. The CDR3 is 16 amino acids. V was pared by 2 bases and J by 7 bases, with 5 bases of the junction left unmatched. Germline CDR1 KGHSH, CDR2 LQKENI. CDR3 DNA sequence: TGTGCCAGCTCACCAACCGGGACTAGCGGGGCTAACATTCAGTACTTC. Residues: CASSPTGTSGANIQYF.

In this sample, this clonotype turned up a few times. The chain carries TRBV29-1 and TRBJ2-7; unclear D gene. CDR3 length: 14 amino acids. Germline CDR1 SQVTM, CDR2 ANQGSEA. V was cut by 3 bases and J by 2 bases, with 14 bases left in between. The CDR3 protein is CSVEPGAGPYEQYV. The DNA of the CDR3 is TGCAGCGTTGAGCCCGGTGCCGGTCCCTACGAGCAGTACGTC.

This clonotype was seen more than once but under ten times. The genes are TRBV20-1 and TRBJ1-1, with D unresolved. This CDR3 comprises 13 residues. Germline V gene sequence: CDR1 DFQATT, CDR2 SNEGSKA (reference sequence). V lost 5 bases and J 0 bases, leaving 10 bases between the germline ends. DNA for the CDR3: TGCAGTGCTGGTCGTGAGATGAACACTGAAGCTTTCTTT. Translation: CSAGREMNTEAFF.

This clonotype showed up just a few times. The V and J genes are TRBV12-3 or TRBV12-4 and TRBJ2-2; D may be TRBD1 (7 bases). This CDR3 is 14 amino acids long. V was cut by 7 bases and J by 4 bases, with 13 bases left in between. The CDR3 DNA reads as TGTGCCAGCAAGTGGGGGGACAGCACCGGGGAGCTGTTTTTT. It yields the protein CASKWGDSTGELFF.

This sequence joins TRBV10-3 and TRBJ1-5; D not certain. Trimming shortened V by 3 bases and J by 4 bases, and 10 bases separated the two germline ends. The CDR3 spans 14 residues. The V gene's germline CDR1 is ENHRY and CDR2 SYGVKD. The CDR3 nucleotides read TGTGCCATCAGTGACCTCAGAGATAATCAGCCCCAGCATTTT. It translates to CAISDLRDNQPQHF.

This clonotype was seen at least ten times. The CDR3, as DNA: TGTGCCAGCAACGAATACTATGGCTACACCTTC. Translating it yields CASNEYYGYTF. The V and J genes are TRBV12-3 or TRBV12-4 and TRBJ1-2; no definite D call. V was shortened by 7 bases and J by 3 bases, with 6 bases between the two germline ends. This CDR3 has 11 residues.

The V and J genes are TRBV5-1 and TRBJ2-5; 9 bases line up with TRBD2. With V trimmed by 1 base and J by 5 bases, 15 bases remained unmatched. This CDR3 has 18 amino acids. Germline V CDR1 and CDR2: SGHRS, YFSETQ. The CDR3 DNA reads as TGCGCCAGCAGCTTGAGTAGCGGGGGTCTCCGGGGAGGCGAGACCCAGTACTTC. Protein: CASSLSSGGLRGGETQYF.

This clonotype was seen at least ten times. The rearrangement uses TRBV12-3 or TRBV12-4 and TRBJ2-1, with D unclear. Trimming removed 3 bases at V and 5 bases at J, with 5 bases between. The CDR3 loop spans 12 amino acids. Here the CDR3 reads CASSFPDNEQFF. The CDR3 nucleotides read TGTGCCAGCAGTTTTCCAGACAATGAGCAGTTCTTC.

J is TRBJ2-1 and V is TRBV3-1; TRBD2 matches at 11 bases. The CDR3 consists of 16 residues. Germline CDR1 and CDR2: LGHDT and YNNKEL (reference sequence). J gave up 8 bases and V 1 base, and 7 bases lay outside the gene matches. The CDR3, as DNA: TGTGCCAGCAGCCAAGCGACTAGCGGGAAGATCTATGAGCAGTTCTTC. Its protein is CASSQATSGKIYEQFF.

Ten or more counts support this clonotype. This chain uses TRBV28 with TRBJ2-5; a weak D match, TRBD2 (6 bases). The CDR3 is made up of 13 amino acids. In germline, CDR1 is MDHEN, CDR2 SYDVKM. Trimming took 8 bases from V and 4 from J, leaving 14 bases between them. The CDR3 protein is CASVSRGLETQYF. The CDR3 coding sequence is TGTGCCAGCGTCAGCCGGGGGTTAGAGACCCAGTACTTC.

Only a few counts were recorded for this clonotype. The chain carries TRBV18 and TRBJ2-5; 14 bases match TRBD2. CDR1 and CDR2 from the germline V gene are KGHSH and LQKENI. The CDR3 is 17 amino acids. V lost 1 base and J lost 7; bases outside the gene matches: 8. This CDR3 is CASSPLGTSGRDVTQYF. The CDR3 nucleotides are TGTGCCAGCTCACCACTGGGGACTAGCGGGAGAGATGTGACCCAGTACTTC.

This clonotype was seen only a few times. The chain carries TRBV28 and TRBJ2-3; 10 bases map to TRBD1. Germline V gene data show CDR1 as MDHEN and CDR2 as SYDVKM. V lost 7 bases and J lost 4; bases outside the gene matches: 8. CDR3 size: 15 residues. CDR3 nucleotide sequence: TGTGCCAGCAACACCCGGGACAGGGGCGCAGATACGCAGTATTTT. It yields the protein CASNTRDRGADTQYF.

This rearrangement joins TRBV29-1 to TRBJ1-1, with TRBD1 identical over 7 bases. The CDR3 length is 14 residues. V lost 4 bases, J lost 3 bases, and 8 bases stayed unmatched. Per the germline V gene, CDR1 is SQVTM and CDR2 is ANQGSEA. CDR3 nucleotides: TGCAGCGTTGGGGAGACAGGGCGGTACACTGAAGCTTTCTTT. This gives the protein CSVGETGRYTEAFF.

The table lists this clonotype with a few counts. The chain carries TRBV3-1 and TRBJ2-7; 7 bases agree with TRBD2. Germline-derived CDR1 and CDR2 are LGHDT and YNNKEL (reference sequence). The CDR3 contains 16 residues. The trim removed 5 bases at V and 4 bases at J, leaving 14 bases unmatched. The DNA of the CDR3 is TGTGCCAGCAGCGCGGGTACGGGGGGTCCATTGTACGAGCAGTACGTC. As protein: CASSAGTGGPLYEQYV.

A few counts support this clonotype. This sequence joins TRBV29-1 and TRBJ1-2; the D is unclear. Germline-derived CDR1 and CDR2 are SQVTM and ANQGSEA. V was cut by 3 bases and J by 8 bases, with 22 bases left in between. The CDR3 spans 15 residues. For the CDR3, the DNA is TGCAGCGTTGACCCTACGGGAGGGTTTCCCAGAGGCTACACCTTC. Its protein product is CSVDPTGGFPRGYTF.

In DNA form, the CDR3 reads TGTGCCAGCAGGGTGAGTAATTCACCCCTCCACTTT. Translated: CASRVSNSPLHF. The rearrangement uses TRBV28 and TRBJ1-6; D remains unclear. Germline CDR1 and CDR2: MDHEN and SYDVKM. This CDR3 region has 12 residues. Trimming stripped 6 bases from V and 6 bases from J, with 6 bases between. The variable domain in full, with the rest retrieved from reference TRBV28 and TRBJ1-6, is DVKVTQSSRYLVKRTGEKVFLECVQDMDHENMFWYRQDPGLGLRLIYFSYDVKMKEKGDIPEGYSVSREKKERFSLILESASTNQTSMYLCASRVSNSPLHFGNGTRLTVT.

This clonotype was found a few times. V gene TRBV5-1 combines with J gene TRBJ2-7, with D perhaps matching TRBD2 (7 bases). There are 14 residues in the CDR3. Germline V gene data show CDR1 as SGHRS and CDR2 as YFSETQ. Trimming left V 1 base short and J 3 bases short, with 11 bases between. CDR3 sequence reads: CASSLSGTLYEQYF. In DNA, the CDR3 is TGCGCCAGCAGCTTGAGCGGGACACTCTACGAGCAGTACTTC.

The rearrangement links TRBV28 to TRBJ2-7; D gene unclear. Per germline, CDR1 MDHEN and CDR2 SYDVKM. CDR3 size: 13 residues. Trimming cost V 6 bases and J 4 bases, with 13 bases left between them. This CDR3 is CASSRPDWYEQYV. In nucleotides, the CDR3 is TGTGCCAGCAGCAGACCCGATTGGTACGAGCAGTACGTC.

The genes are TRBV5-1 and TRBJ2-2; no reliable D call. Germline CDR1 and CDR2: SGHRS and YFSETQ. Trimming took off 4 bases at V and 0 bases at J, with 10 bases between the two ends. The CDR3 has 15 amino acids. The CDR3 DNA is TGCGCCAGCAGCATCGGCACTCCGAACACCGGGGAGCTGTTTTTT. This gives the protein CASSIGTPNTGELFF.